The 14 T cell receptor beta chains below come from one sample, sequenced in a study of T cells in Graves' hyperthyroidism and ophthalmopathy (dated by TCRdb to about 2019). The library relied on multiplex PCR. The sequencing machine was an Illumina HiSeq 2000. The TCR beta CDR3 regions were amplified from the RNA transcripts. A first-round RT-PCR of the TCR CDR3 used the HTBI primer set with the Qiagen OneStep RT-PCR kit. TCRdb reprocessed the public reads (quality trimming at Q25 with fastp, clone calling with MiXCR) and kept in-frame beta chains. Identical CDR3 proteins give one entry, which carries the most common genes and DNA. Here the sample has hundreds of thousands of distinct CDR3 sequences; about 13% occur a single time. Clones ranked in the top ten supply around 9.2% of the sample. The sequencing input was blood. The origin of the receptors is a woman aged 18-29 years with Graves' hyperthyroidism.

The table lists this clonotype with a few counts. The chain links TRBV5-1 to TRBJ2-5; D is possibly TRBD1 or TRBD2 (5 bases each). The CDR3 runs to 13 residues. Trimming took 0 bases from V and 5 from J, leaving 8 bases between them. The germline V gene encodes CDR1 SGHRS and CDR2 YFSETQ. CDR3: CASSLAWGETQYF. CDR3 coding DNA: TGCGCCAGCAGCTTGGCCTGGGGGGAGACCCAGTACTTC. The full variable domain, completed using reference TRBV5-1 and TRBJ2-5, is KAGVTQTPRYLIKTRGQQVTLSCSPISGHRSVSWYQQTPGQGLQFLFEYFSETQRNKGNFPGRFSGRQFSNSRSEMNVSTLELGDSALYLCASSLAWGETQYFGPGTRLLVL.

This clonotype was seen repeatedly, ten times or more. The gene calls are TRBV28 and TRBJ2-7; 8 nucleotides match TRBD1. The CDR3 runs 15 residues. Germline assignment: CDR1 MDHEN and CDR2 SYDVKM. The ends lost 5 bases at V and 9 bases at J; junction bases unmatched: 15. As DNA, the CDR3 is TGTGCCAGCAGTCGAATGGACAGGGACTTTAGTAGGCAGTACTTC. The encoded protein is CASSRMDRDFSRQYF.

This clonotype has a count of ten or more. The chain uses TRBV28 and TRBJ2-2, with D perhaps matching TRBD1 or TRBD2 (5 bases each). V was shortened by 7 bases and J by 6 bases, with 18 bases between the two germline ends. The CDR3 loop spans 15 amino acids. Germline values: CDR1 MDHEN, CDR2 SYDVKM. The CDR3 DNA sequence: TGTGCCAGCATACGGGGCGCGACTCGGGCCGGGGAGCTGTTTTTT. Protein product: CASIRGATRAGELFF.

The chain couples TRBV7-9 to TRBJ2-2, with TRBD2 matching over 10 bases. V lost 8 bases to trimming and J lost 5 bases; unmatched junction nucleotides: 17. CDR3 length equals 18 residues. CDR1 is SEHNR, CDR2 FQNEAQ, per germline (reference sequence). CDR3 loop: CASRLGLAGVERTGELFF. CDR3 nucleotides: TGTGCCAGCCGTTTAGGGCTAGCGGGAGTCGAGAGGACCGGGGAGCTGTTTTTT.

This chain connects TRBV10-1 to TRBJ2-2, with D perhaps TRBD2 (6 bases). CDR3 size: 16 residues. Germline V lookup: CDR1 WNHNN, CDR2 SYGVQD (reference sequence). Trimming took off 6 bases at V and 2 bases at J, with 16 bases between the two ends. This CDR3 reads CASSQVRRGNTGELFF. The CDR3 region has the DNA TGCGCCAGCAGCCAAGTGAGGAGGGGTAACACCGGGGAGCTGTTTTTT.

This clonotype was found many times. The CDR3 DNA is TGTGCCAGCAGAGCCGGACTAGCGGGAGTGGATGAGCAGTTCTTC. Protein sequence: CASRAGLAGVDEQFF. This chain links TRBV11-3 with TRBJ2-1; TRBD2 matches 13 bases. The V gene's germline CDR1 is SGHNT and CDR2 YENEEA. The CDR3 contains 15 residues. V shed 6 bases and J 8 bases; nucleotides not matched to a gene: 7.

This clonotype was recorded a few times. The CDR3 is CATSRYGTGSGNTIYF. The CDR3 DNA reads as TGTGCCACCAGCAGGTACGGGACAGGCTCTGGAAACACCATATATTTT. This chain uses TRBV15 with TRBJ1-3; 8 bases line up with TRBD1. Trimming at V came to 3 bases and at J to 0 bases, leaving 4 bases not matched to a gene. Germline CDR1 is LNHNV and CDR2 is YYDKDF (reference sequence). This CDR3 contains 16 residues.

This clonotype has at least ten counts. This chain joins TRBV27 and TRBJ2-1, with 9 bases matching TRBD2. Germline V gene data show CDR1 as MNHEY and CDR2 as SMNVEV (reference sequence). Losses at the gene ends were 7 bases for V and 1 base for J; bases not matched to a gene: 8. The length of the CDR3 is 16 residues. The CDR3: CASNPLREGSYNEQFF. In nucleotides, the CDR3 is TGTGCCAGCAACCCTTTGCGGGAGGGATCCTACAATGAGCAGTTCTTC.

This clonotype was detected many times. The rearrangement links TRBV27 to TRBJ2-5; D might be TRBD1 (5 bases). The CDR3 is made up of 13 amino acids. Germline CDR1 MNHEY, CDR2 SMNVEV (reference sequence). V lost 2 bases and J 5 bases, leaving 9 bases between the germline ends. The CDR3 DNA reads as TGTGCCAGCAGTTTAAGGGGTAGGGAGACCCAGTACTTC. It specifies CASSLRGRETQYF.

There are many counts of this clonotype. The chain couples TRBV6-1 to TRBJ2-7; D is possibly TRBD1 or TRBD2 (7 bases each). Between the trimmed V and J ends, which lost 6 bases and 2 bases, there was a span of 17 bases. Germline-derived CDR1 and CDR2 are MNHNS and SASEGT. This CDR3 is 15 amino acids long. The CDR3, as DNA: TGTGCCAGCAGACCCGGGGGGACAGTCACCTACGAGCAGTACTTC. It is translated as CASRPGGTVTYEQYF.

This chain links TRBV19 with TRBJ2-3; weak D call: TRBD2 (6 bases). Germline CDR1 reads LNHDA; CDR2 reads SQIVND (reference sequence). The CDR3 spans 15 residues. V dropped 7 bases and J dropped 0 bases, with 14 bases sitting between them. CDR3 in DNA: TGTGCCAGTACCATGGCGGGGTATAGCACAGATACGCAGTATTTT. Translated, it gives CASTMAGYSTDTQYF.

This clonotype was seen at least ten times. V usage is TRBV20-1 and J usage is TRBJ2-1; 7 bases fit TRBD2. The V segment lost 3 bases and the J segment 1 base; nucleotides outside the gene matches: 9. CDR1 is DFQATT, CDR2 SNEGSKA, per germline (reference sequence). CDR3 length: 16 residues. CDR3 nucleotides: TGCAGTGCTAGTATGGTGGGAGGGCCTTCCTACAATGAGCAGTTCTTC. As protein: CSASMVGGPSYNEQFF.

This clonotype was seen many times. The chain joins TRBV7-2 to TRBJ2-3; 10 bases line up with TRBD2. This CDR3 contains 17 residues. CDR1 is SGHTA and CDR2 is FQGNSA in the germline V gene. Trimming took 3 bases from V and 4 from J; bases not matched to a gene: 10. The CDR3 loop is CASSFFVLAGGSDTQYF. As DNA, the CDR3 is TGTGCCAGCAGCTTCTTTGTATTAGCGGGAGGCTCAGATACGCAGTATTTT.

There are a few counts of this clonotype. The junction does not match germline at one end; this may be a read error. This chain connects TRBV7-9 to TRBJ2-5, with D possibly TRBD1 on 5 matching bases. CDR1 SEHNR and CDR2 FQNEAQ come from the germline V gene (reference sequence). The CDR3 runs to 15 residues. CDR3 in DNA: TGTGCCAGCAGCTTAGTACCCAGACTCAGGGAAGGGCAACACTTC. Its translation: CASSLVPRLREGQHF.